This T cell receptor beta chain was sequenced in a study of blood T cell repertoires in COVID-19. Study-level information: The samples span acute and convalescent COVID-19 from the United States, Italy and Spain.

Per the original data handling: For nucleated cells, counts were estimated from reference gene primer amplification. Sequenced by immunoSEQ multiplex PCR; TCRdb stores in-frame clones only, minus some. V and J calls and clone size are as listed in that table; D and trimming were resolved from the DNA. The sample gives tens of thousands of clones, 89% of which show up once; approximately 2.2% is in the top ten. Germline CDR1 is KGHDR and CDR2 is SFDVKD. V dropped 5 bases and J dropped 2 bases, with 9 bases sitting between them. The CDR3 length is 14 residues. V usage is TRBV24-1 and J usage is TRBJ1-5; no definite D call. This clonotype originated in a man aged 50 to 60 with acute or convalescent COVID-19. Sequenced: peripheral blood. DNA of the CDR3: TGTGCCACCAGTGTTCGGGGAGGCAATCAGCCCCAGCATTTT. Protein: CATSVRGGNQPQHF.